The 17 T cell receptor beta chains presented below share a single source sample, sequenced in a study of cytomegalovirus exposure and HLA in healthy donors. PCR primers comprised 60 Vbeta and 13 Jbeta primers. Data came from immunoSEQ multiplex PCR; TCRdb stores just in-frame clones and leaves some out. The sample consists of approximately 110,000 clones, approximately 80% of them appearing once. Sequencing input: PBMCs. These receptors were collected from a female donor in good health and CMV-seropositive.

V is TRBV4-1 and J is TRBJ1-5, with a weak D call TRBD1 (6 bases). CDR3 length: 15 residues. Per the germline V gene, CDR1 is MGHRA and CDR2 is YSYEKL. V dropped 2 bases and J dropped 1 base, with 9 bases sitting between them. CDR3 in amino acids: CASSQRTASNQPQHF. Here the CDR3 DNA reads TGCGCCAGCAGCCAAAGGACAGCCAGCAATCAGCCCCAGCATTTT.

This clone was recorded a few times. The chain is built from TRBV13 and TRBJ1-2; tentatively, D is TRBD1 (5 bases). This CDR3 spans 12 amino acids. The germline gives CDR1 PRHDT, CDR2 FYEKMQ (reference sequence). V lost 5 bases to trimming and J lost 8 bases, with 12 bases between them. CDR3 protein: CASSTPRGGYTF. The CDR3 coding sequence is TGTGCCAGCAGCACCCCCCGGGGGGGCTACACCTTC.

The CDR3 loop is CASSVGPASTDTQYF. The CDR3 bases are TGTGCCAGCAGCGTAGGGCCAGCGAGCACAGATACGCAGTATTTT. The V and J genes are TRBV9 and TRBJ2-3; D gene unclear. This CDR3 has 15 amino acids. Germline values: CDR1 SGDLS, CDR2 YYNGEE. V was trimmed by 0 bases and J by 0 bases, leaving 8 bases between them. Filled out from reference TRBV9 and TRBJ2-3, the complete variable domain reads DSGVTQTPKHLITATGQRVTLRCSPRSGDLSVYWYQQSLDQGLQFLIQYYNGEERAKGNILERFSAQQFPDLHSELNLSSLELGDSALYFCASSVGPASTDTQYFGPGTRLTVL.

For the CDR3, the DNA is TGTGCCAGTAGTTTTGGGGGGACAGGGGCGTCCTACGAGCAGTACTTC. It encodes CASSFGGTGASYEQYF. V gene TRBV19 combines with J gene TRBJ2-7, with 10 bases matching TRBD1. Germline V lookup: CDR1 LNHDA, CDR2 SQIVND (reference sequence). The CDR3 sequence is 16 residues long. V lost 5 bases, J lost 1 base, and 8 bases stayed unmatched.

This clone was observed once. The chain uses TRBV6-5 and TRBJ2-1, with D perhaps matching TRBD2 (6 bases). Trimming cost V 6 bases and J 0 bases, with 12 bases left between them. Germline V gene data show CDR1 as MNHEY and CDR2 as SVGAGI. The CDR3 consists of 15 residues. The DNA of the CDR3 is TGTGCCAGCAGGGCGGACTATTTCTCCTACAATGAGCAGTTCTTC. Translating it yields CASRADYFSYNEQFF.

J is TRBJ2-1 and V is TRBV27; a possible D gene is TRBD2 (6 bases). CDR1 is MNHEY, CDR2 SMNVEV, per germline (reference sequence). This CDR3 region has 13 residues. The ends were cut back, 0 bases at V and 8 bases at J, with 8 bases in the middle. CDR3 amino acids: CASSLSRGDEQFF. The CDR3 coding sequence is TGTGCCAGCAGTTTATCGCGGGGCGATGAGCAGTTCTTC.

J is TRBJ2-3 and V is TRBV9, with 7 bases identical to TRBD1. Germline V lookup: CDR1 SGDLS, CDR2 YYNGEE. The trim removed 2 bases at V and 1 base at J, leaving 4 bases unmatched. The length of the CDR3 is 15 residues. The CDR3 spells CASSVSDRGTDTQYF. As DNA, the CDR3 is TGTGCCAGCAGCGTTTCCGACAGGGGCACAGATACGCAGTATTTT.

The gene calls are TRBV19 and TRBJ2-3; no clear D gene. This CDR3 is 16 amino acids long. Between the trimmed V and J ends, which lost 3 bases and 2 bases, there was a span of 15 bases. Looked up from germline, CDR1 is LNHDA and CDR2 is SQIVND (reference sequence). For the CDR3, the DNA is TGTGCCAGTAGTATCTGGCTTTTCACCGACACAGATACGCAGTATTTT. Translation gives CASSIWLFTDTDTQYF.

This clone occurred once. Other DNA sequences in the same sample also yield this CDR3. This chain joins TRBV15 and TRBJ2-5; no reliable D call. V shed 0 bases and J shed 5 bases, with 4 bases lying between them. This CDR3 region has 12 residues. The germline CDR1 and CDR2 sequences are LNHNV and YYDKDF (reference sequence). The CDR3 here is CATSRDRETQYF. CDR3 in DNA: TGTGCCACCAGCAGAGATCGGGAGACCCAGTACTTC.

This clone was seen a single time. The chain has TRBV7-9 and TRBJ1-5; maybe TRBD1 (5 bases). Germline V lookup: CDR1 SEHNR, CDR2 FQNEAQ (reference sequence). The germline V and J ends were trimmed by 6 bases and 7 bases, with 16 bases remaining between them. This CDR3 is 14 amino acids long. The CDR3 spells CASSRGSRDQPQHF. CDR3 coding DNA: TGTGCCAGCAGTCGGGGGAGTAGAGACCAGCCCCAGCATTTT.

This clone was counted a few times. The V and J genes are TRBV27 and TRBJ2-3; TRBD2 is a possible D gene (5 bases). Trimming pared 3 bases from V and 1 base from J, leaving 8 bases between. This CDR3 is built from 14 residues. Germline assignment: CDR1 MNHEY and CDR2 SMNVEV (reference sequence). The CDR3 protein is CASSFQRRTDTQYF. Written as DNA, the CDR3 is TGTGCCAGCAGTTTCCAGCGGCGCACAGATACGCAGTATTTT.

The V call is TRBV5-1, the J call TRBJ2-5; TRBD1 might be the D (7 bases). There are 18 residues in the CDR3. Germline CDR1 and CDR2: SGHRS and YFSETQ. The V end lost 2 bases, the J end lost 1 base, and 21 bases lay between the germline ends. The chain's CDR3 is CASSFRNRGRGVQETQYF. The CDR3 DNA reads TGCGCCAGCAGCTTTCGAAACAGGGGCAGGGGGGTCCAAGAGACCCAGTACTTC.

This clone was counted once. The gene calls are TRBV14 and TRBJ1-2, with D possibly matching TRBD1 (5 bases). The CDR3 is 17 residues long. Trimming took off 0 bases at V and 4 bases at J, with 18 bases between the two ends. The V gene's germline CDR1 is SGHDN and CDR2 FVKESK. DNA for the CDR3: TGTGCCAGCAGCCAAGATTTGGCCGGGGGATACTTCTATGGCTACACCTTC. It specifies CASSQDLAGGYFYGYTF. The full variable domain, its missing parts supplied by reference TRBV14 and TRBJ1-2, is EAGVTQFPSHSVIEKGQTVTLRCDPISGHDNLYWYRRVMGKEIKFLLHFVKESKQDESGMPNNRFLAERTGGTYSTLKVQPAELEDSGVYFCASSQDLAGGYFYGYTFGSGTRLTVV.

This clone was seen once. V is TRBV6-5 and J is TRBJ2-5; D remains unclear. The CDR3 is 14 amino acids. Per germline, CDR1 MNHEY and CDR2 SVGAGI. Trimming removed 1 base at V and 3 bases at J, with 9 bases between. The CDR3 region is CASSYYGGEETQYF. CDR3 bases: TGTGCCAGCAGTTACTATGGCGGAGAAGAGACCCAGTACTTC.

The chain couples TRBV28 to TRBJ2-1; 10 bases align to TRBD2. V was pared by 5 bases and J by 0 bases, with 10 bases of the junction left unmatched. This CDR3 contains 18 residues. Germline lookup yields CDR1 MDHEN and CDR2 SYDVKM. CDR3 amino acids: CASSRISGRSSSYNEQFF. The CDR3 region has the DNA TGTGCCAGCAGTCGTATTAGCGGGAGGTCAAGCTCCTACAATGAGCAGTTCTTC.

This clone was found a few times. The CDR3 region is CASTPSGTAGNTIYF. DNA of the CDR3: TGTGCCAGTACCCCGAGTGGGACAGCCGGAAACACCATATATTTT. V usage is TRBV19 and J usage is TRBJ1-3; the match to TRBD1 covers 7 bases. V lost 7 bases, J lost 4 bases, and 10 bases stayed unmatched. This CDR3 has 15 residues. Looked up from germline, CDR1 is LNHDA and CDR2 is SQIVND (reference sequence).

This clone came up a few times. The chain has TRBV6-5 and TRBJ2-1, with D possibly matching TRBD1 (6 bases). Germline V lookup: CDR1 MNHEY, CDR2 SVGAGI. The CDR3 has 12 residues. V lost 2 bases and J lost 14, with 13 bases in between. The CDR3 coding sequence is TGTGCCAGCAGTTACGAGGGGGTGAGGGAGTTCTTC. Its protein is CASSYEGVREFF.